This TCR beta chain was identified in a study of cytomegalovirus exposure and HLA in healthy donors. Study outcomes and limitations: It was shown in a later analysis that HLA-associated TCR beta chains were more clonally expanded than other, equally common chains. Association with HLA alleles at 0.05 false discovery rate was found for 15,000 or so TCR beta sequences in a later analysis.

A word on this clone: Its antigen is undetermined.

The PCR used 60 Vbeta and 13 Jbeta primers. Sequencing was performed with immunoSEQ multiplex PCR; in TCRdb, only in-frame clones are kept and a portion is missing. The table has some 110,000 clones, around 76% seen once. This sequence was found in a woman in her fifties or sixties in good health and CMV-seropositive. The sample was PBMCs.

The CDR3 reads CATSSQGGGPQHF. CDR3 DNA: TGTGCCACCAGCAGTCAAGGGGGGGGGCCCCAGCATTTT. The V gene is TRBV15, the J gene TRBJ1-5; TRBD1 might be the D (6 bases). Looked up from germline, CDR1 is LNHNV and CDR2 is YYDKDF (reference sequence). The CDR3 totals 13 residues. The germline V and J ends were trimmed by 3 bases and 9 bases, with 12 bases remaining between them.